Listed below are T cell receptor beta chains from one sample, sequenced in a study of blood T cell repertoires in COVID-19. The assay was immunoSEQ multiplex PCR, and TCRdb's table has in-frame clones only and misses some. The sample contains around 150,000 clones, 81% of which appear only once. Sequencing input: peripheral blood. The receptors come from a human donor in a cohort sampled during active COVID-19. CDR3s leave out the opening cysteine and the closing phenylalanine or tryptophan. D genes are given only for firm matches. Size values are once, few and many counts, or a class for expanded clones, and some rows have none.

>TRBD2|TRBJ2-1|TRBV12-3/TRBV12-4|-
ASSWTSRNEQF
>-|TRBJ2-2|TRBV11-3|-
ASSLSGNTGELF
>-|TRBJ2-5|TRBV3-1/TRBV3-2|-
ASSRPRPSLDTQY
>-|TRBJ2-6|TRBV27|-
ASSLLLRSSGANVLT
>TRBD2|TRBJ2-5|TRBV13|-
ASSPGLAGADEETQY
>-|TRBJ1-5|TRBV27|-
ASSLSGGASQPQH
>-|TRBJ1-5|TRBV24-1|once
ATSGQSVGQPQH
>TRBD1|TRBJ1-5|TRBV2|-
ASNGQGGQPQH
>-|TRBJ1-2|TRBV12-3/TRBV12-4|-
ASSAQANYGYT
>-|TRBJ1-5|TRBV28|few
ASSLNLNQPQH
>-|TRBJ2-3|TRBV5-1|-
ASSSTFSDTQY
>-|TRBJ2-7|TRBV12-3/TRBV12-4|-
ASSFSSAHEQY
>TRBD1|TRBJ1-5|TRBV19|once
AGRTGYSNQPQH
>-|TRBJ2-1|TRBV15|once
ATSRVPGLRDNEQF
>-|TRBJ2-5|TRBV2|once
ASSEKGLLETQY
>TRBD1|TRBJ1-2|TRBV19|-
ASSMGPGTGIGYT
>TRBD2|TRBJ2-5|TRBV19|-
ASSSRLATVQETQY
>TRBD1|TRBJ1-4|TRBV6-5|-
ASRQTGYNEKLF